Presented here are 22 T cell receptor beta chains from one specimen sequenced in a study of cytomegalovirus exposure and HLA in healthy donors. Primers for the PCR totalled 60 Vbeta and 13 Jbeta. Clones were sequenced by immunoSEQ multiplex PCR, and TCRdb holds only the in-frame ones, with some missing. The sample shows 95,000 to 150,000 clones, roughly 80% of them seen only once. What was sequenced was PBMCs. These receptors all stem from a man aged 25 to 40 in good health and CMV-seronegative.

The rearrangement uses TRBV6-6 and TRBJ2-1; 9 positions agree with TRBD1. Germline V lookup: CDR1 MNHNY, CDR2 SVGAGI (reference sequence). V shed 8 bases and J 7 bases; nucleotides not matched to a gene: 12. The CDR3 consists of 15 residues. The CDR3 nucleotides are TGTGCCAGCGGATCCGGGACAGGGATACCGAATGAGCAGTTCTTC. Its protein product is CASGSGTGIPNEQFF.

The CDR3 bases are TGTGCCAGCAGCCCTCGAGACAGGGCCAACACTGAAGCTTTCTTT. Its protein is CASSPRDRANTEAFF. The chain uses TRBV7-8 and TRBJ1-1; TRBD1 agrees at 7 bases. The CDR3 contains 15 residues. CDR1 SGHVS and CDR2 FQNEAQ come from the germline V gene. After removal of 5 bases from V and 2 bases from J, the junction contained 8 bases not matched to a gene.

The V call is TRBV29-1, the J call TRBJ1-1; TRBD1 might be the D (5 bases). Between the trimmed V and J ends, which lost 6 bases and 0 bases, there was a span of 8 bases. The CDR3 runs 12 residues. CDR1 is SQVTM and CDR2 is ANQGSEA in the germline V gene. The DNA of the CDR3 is TGCAGCGTCGGGGGGTTGAACACTGAAGCTTTCTTT. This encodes CSVGGLNTEAFF.

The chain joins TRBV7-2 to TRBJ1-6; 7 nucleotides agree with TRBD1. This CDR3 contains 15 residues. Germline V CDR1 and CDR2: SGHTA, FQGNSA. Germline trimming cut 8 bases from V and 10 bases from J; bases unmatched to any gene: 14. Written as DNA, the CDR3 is TGTGCCAGCTCAAGTGACGGGACAGTCAGCTCACCCCTCCACTTT. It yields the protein CASSSDGTVSSPLHF.

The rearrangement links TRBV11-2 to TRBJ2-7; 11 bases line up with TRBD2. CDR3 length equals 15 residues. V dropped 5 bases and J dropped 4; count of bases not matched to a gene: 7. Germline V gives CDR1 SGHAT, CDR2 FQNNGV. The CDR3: CASSPRRLAGYEQYF. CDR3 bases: TGTGCCAGCAGCCCACGAAGACTAGCGGGGTACGAGCAGTACTTC.

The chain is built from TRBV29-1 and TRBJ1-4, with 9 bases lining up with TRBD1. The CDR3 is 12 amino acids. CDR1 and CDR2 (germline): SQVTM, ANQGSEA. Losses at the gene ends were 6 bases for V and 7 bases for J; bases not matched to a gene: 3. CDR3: CSVEQGAEKLFF. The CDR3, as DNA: TGCAGCGTCGAACAGGGGGCTGAAAAACTGTTTTTT.

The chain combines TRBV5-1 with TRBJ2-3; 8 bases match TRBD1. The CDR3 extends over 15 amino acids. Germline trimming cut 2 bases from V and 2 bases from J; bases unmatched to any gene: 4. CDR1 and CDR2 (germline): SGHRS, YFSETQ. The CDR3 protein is CASSFLQGVTDTQYF. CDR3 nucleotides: TGCGCCAGCAGCTTTTTACAGGGGGTCACAGATACGCAGTATTTT.

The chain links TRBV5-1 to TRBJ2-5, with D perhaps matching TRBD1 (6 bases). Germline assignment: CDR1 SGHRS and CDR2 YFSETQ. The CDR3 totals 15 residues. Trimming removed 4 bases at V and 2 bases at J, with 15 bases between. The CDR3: CASSRTNREQETQYF. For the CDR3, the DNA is TGCGCCAGCAGCCGTACGAACAGGGAACAAGAGACCCAGTACTTC.

In DNA, the CDR3 is TGTGCCAGCAGCGAGGCGGGCGGCGCTAACTATGGCTACACCTTC. Translating gives CASSEAGGANYGYTF. This chain uses TRBV9 with TRBJ1-2; D gene ambiguous. V lost 3 bases, J lost 0 bases, and 12 bases lay in between. The CDR3 runs to 15 residues. Germline lookup yields CDR1 SGDLS and CDR2 YYNGEE.

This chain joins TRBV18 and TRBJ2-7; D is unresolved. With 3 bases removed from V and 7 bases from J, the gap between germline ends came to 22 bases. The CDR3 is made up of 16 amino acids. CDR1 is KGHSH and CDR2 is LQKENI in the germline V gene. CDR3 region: CASSPTLYTSSEEQYF. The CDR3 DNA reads TGTGCCAGCTCACCCACGTTGTATACCTCTTCGGAGGAGCAGTACTTC. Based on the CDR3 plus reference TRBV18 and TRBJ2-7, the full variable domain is NAGVMQNPRHLVRRRGQEARLRCSPMKGHSHVYWYRQLPEEGLKFMVYLQKENIIDESGMPKERFSAEFPKEGPSILRIQQVVRGDSAAYFCASSPTLYTSSEEQYFGPGTRLTVT.

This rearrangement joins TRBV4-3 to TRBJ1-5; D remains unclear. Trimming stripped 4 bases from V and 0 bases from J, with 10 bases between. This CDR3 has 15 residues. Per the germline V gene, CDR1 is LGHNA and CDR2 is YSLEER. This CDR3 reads CASSLGRYSNQPQHF. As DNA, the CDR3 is TGCGCCAGCAGCCTTGGCAGGTATAGCAATCAGCCCCAGCATTTT.

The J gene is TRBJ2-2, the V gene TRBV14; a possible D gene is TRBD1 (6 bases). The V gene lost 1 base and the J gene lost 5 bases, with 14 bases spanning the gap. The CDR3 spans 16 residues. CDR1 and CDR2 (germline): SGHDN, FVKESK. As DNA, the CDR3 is TGTGCCAGCAGCCAAGTTACAGGGATGGGAACCGGGGAGCTGTTTTTT. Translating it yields CASSQVTGMGTGELFF. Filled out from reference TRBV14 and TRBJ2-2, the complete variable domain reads EAGVTQFPSHSVIEKGQTVTLRCDPISGHDNLYWYRRVMGKEIKFLLHFVKESKQDESGMPNNRFLAERTGGTYSTLKVQPAELEDSGVYFCASSQVTGMGTGELFFGEGSRLTVL.

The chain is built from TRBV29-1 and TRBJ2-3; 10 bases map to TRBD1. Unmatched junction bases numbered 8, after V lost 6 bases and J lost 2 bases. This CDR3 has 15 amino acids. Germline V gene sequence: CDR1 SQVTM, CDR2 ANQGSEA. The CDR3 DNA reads TGCAGCGTCGATGGGGACAGGGGTCTCACAGATACGCAGTATTTT. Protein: CSVDGDRGLTDTQYF.

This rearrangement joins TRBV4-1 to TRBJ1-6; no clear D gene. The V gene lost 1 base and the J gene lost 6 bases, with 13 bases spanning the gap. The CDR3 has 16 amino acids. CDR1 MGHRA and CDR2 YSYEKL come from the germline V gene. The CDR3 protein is CASSQVAGVSNSPLHF. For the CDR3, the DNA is TGCGCCAGCAGCCAAGTCGCCGGTGTATCTAATTCACCCCTCCACTTT.

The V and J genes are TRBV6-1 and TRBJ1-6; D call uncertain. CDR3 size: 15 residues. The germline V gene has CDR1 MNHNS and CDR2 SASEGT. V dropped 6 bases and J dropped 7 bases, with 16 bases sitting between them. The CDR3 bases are TGTGCCAGCAGACCGGACGGGGTTGGGAATTCACCCCTCCACTTT. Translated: CASRPDGVGNSPLHF.

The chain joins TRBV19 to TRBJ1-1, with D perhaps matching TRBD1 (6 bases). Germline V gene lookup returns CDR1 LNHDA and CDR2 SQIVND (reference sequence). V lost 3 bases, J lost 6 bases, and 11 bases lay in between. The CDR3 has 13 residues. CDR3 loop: CASSIGRGPEAFF. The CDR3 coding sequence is TGTGCCAGTAGTATCGGGCGGGGGCCTGAAGCTTTCTTT.

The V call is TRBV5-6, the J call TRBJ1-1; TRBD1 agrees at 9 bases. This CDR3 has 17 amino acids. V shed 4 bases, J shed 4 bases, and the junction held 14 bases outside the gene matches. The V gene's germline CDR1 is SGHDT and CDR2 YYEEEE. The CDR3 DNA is TGTGCCAGCAGCCCGAACCGGGACAGGGTTGGGGTCACTGAAGCTTTCTTT. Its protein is CASSPNRDRVGVTEAFF.

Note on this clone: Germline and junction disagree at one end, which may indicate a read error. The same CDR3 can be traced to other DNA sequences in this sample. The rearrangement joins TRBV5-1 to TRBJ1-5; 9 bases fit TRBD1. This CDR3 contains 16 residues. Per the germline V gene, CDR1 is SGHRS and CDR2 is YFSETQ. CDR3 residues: CASSLGTGKGNQPQHF. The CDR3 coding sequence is TGCGCCAGCAGCCTGGGGACAGGGAAGGGAAATCAGCCTCAGCATTTT.

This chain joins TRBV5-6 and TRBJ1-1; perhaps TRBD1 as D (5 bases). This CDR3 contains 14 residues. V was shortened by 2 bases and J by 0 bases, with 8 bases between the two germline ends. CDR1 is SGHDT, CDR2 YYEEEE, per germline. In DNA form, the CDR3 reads TGTGCCAGCAGCTTCCCAGGGATGAACACTGAAGCTTTCTTT. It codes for CASSFPGMNTEAFF.

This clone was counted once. The CDR3 loop is CASSPTTSGEYNEQFF. The CDR3 DNA sequence: TGTGCCAGCTCACCAACGACTAGCGGGGAGTACAATGAGCAGTTCTTC. V usage is TRBV18 and J usage is TRBJ2-1; 11 bases are shared with TRBD2. This CDR3 is 16 amino acids long. Germline values: CDR1 KGHSH, CDR2 LQKENI. The V gene end was trimmed by 2 bases and the J gene end by 4 bases; junction bases not matched to a gene: 4.

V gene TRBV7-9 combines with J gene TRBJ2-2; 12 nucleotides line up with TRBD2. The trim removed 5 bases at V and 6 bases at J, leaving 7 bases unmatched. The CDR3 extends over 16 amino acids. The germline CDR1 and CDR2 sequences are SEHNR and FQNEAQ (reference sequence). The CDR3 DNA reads TGTGCCAGCAGCGTGCCGGGACTAGCGGGTTCCGGGGAGCTGTTTTTT. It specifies CASSVPGLAGSGELFF.

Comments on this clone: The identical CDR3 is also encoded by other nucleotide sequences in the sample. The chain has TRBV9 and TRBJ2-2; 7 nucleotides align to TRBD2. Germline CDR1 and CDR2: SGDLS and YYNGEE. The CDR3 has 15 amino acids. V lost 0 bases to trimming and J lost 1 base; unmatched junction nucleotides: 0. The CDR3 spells CASSVGGGNTGELFF. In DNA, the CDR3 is TGTGCCAGCAGCGTAGGCGGGGGGAACACCGGGGAGCTGTTTTTT.